One and the same sample provided the 29 T cell receptor beta chains below, sequenced in a study of human T cells and chemical hapten exposure. TCRdb re-called the RACE reads with MiXCR, one entry per CDR3 protein. The top ten clones hold roughly 2% of a sample with 130,000 or so distinct CDR3 sequences, approximately 9% of them seen once. The time point was: healthy volunteer bleed at 2 weeks. Unseparated into fractions, whole blood served as the source from which total RNA was extracted. The sequencing sample was made of whole blood. These receptors came from a male donor in good health. Some clones in this sample may be carry-over from other donors' samples.

This clonotype showed up many times. The rearrangement joins TRBV27 to TRBJ2-2; the match to TRBD2 covers 7 bases. The V and J ends lost 8 bases and 7 bases, in that order; junction bases with no gene match: 10. The V gene's germline CDR1 is MNHEY and CDR2 SMNVEV (reference sequence). This CDR3 has 14 residues. The CDR3 bases are TGTGCCAGCCAAATCGGCGGGAGCAACGGGGAGCTGTTTTTT. As protein: CASQIGGSNGELFF.

The V gene is TRBV12-3 or TRBV12-4, the J gene TRBJ1-2; TRBD1 agrees at 7 bases. V dropped 5 bases and J dropped 4; count of bases not matched to a gene: 10. The CDR3 spans 15 residues. The CDR3 is CASSPTGTAFYGYTF. The CDR3 DNA reads TGTGCCAGCAGTCCGACCGGGACAGCGTTCTATGGCTACACCTTC.

The rearrangement links TRBV4-1 to TRBJ2-7; 8 nucleotides align to TRBD1. The germline V gene has CDR1 MGHRA and CDR2 YSYEKL. The CDR3 runs 16 residues. V gave up 3 bases and J gave up 0 bases; unmatched junction bases: 7. The CDR3 region is CASSHAGQGGSYEQYF. Written as DNA, the CDR3 is TGCGCCAGCAGCCACGCCGGACAGGGTGGCTCCTACGAGCAGTACTTC.

The CDR3 region has the DNA TGCGCCAGCAGCCGGACTAGCGAGCCCTACGAGCAGTACTTC. Amino acid sequence: CASSRTSEPYEQYF. The rearrangement uses TRBV5-1 and TRBJ2-7, with 9 bases that match TRBD2. The CDR3 contains 14 residues. CDR1 SGHRS and CDR2 YFSETQ come from the germline V gene. Trimming at V came to 4 bases and at J to 2 bases, leaving 4 bases not matched to a gene.

The chain employs TRBV14 and TRBJ2-2, with 10 bases that match TRBD2. The CDR3 extends over 15 amino acids. CDR1 is SGHDN, CDR2 FVKESK, per germline. V lost 5 bases and J lost 4; bases outside the gene matches: 4. CDR3 residues: CASSSRLAGTGELFF. The CDR3 DNA sequence: TGTGCCAGCAGCTCACGACTAGCGGGCACCGGGGAGCTGTTTTTT.

The chain carries TRBV6-5 and TRBJ1-2; tentative D call: TRBD1 (5 bases). From germline, CDR1 is MNHEY and CDR2 SVGAGI. V lost 6 bases and J 3 bases, leaving 17 bases between the germline ends. The CDR3 loop spans 15 amino acids. CDR3 bases: TGTGCCAGCAGCCATGCGCAGGGAAATCACTATGGCTACACCTTC. Translating gives CASSHAQGNHYGYTF.

This clonotype was observed a handful of times. This CDR3 is CASSLGGRGSYNEQFF. DNA for the CDR3: TGTGCCAGCAGCCTGGGGGGGCGGGGCTCCTACAATGAGCAGTTCTTC. The chain has TRBV5-4 and TRBJ2-1; perhaps TRBD2 as D (7 bases). Per the germline V gene, CDR1 is SGHNT and CDR2 is YYREEE (reference sequence). The CDR3 is 16 amino acids. V gave up 4 bases and J gave up 0 bases, with 14 bases separating them.

This clonotype appeared many times. The V gene is TRBV7-6, the J gene TRBJ2-5; TRBD2 agrees at 8 bases. Germline values: CDR1 SGHVS, CDR2 FNYEAQ. The J segment lost 2 bases and the V segment lost 0 bases, leaving 2 bases of the junction unmatched. The CDR3 has 15 residues. The DNA for the CDR3 is TGTGCCAGCAGCTTAGCGGGACTAGGGCAAGAGACCCAGTACTTC. Translated, it gives CASSLAGLGQETQYF.

This clonotype was seen repeatedly, ten times or more. The chain joins TRBV15 to TRBJ2-4, with D hard to call. V dropped 0 bases and J dropped 2 bases, with 8 bases sitting between them. Germline CDR1 reads LNHNV; CDR2 reads YYDKDF (reference sequence). The CDR3 has 15 amino acids. CDR3 protein: CATSRDPGTKNIQYF. The CDR3 DNA reads TGTGCCACCAGCAGAGATCCTGGGACCAAAAACATTCAGTACTTC.

This clonotype has ten or more counts. The rearrangement uses TRBV7-6 and TRBJ1-6; a possible D gene is TRBD1 (6 bases). CDR3 length equals 15 residues. V was pared by 5 bases and J by 10 bases, with 18 bases between. Germline CDR1 is SGHVS and CDR2 is FNYEAQ. CDR3 DNA sequence: TGTGCCAGCAGCCCCGGGTTGGGTCAGGGGTCACCCCTCCACTTT. Amino acid sequence: CASSPGLGQGSPLHF.

This clonotype turned up a few times. The chain combines TRBV7-8 with TRBJ2-2; 8 bases agree with TRBD1. CDR1 is SGHVS and CDR2 is FQNEAQ in the germline V gene. V shed 3 bases, J shed 4 bases, and the junction held 4 bases outside the gene matches. This CDR3 spans 15 amino acids. The CDR3 region has the DNA TGTGCCAGCAGCTTCGGGGGACAGGCCACCGGGGAGCTGTTTTTT. Translation gives CASSFGGQATGELFF.

This clonotype was observed at least ten times. The rearrangement uses TRBV20-1 and TRBJ2-3; 8 nucleotides align to TRBD2. V trimming: 0 bases; J trimming: 4 bases; junction bases outside the gene matches: 9. CDR3 length: 16 residues. Germline CDR1 and CDR2: DFQATT and SNEGSKA (reference sequence). CDR3 sequence reads: CSARDQASGRPDTQYF. CDR3 bases: TGCAGTGCTAGAGATCAGGCCAGCGGGAGACCAGATACGCAGTATTTT.

This clonotype was picked up many times. The chain joins TRBV6-5 to TRBJ2-1; D may correspond to TRBD1 or TRBD2 (6 bases each). This CDR3 is built from 11 residues. Trimming cost V 10 bases and J 12 bases, with 16 bases left between them. The germline gives CDR1 MNHEY, CDR2 SVGAGI. The CDR3 DNA reads as TGTGCCACCACGTCGGGGGCGGGGCAGTTCTTC. Its translation is CATTSGAGQFF.

The rearrangement links TRBV7-2 to TRBJ1-1; 7 bases are shared with TRBD1. Germline CDR1 and CDR2: SGHTA and FQGNSA. This CDR3 spans 16 amino acids. V shed 6 bases, J shed 0 bases, and the junction held 10 bases outside the gene matches. The CDR3 loop is CASRLTGRGMNTEAFF. CDR3 nucleotides: TGTGCCAGCAGGTTGACAGGGCGAGGTATGAACACTGAAGCTTTCTTT.

Turning to this clonotype: A read error may explain this, as a much larger clone is one base away. This chain connects TRBV12-3 or TRBV12-4 to TRBJ2-5; D is tentatively TRBD1 or TRBD2 (5 bases each). The CDR3 spans 17 residues. V was clipped by 6 bases and J by 0 bases, with 20 bases between them. DNA of the CDR3: TGTGCCAGCAGAGAAACAACCGGGACCATGTACCAAGAGACCCAGTACTTC. It is translated as CASRETTGTMYQETQYF.

This clonotype was counted between two and nine times. The chain employs TRBV6-5 and TRBJ2-3, with 9 bases identical to TRBD2. After removal of 7 bases from V and 3 bases from J, the junction contained 8 bases not matched to a gene. This CDR3 region has 15 residues. The germline V gene encodes CDR1 MNHEY and CDR2 SVGAGI. In DNA form, the CDR3 reads TGTGCCAGCAAGATTAGCGGGAGTAAGACAGATACGCAGTATTTT. Amino acid sequence: CASKISGSKTDTQYF.

In this sample, this clonotype turned up many times. The chain uses TRBV25-1 and TRBJ2-6; TRBD2 is a possible D gene (6 bases). CDR1 and CDR2 (germline): MGHDK, SYGVNS. The CDR3 totals 18 residues. With 1 base removed from V and 0 bases from J, the gap between germline ends came to 13 bases. CDR3 amino acids: CASSEWSSGDSGANVLTF. DNA of the CDR3: TGTGCCAGCAGTGAATGGAGTAGCGGTGACTCTGGGGCCAACGTCCTGACTTTC.

This clonotype was detected many times. The CDR3 sequence is CASSFHPAGTDTQYF. The CDR3 DNA reads as TGTGCCAGCAGTTTCCACCCAGCGGGCACAGATACGCAGTATTTT. The chain carries TRBV6-5 and TRBJ2-3, with D possibly TRBD2 on 5 matching bases. V lost 4 bases and J lost 1, with 12 bases in between. Germline CDR1 is MNHEY and CDR2 is SVGAGI. The CDR3 has 15 amino acids.

The chain couples TRBV9 to TRBJ1-5; D is unclear. This CDR3 comprises 15 residues. Germline-derived CDR1 and CDR2 are SGDLS and YYNGEE. Trimming stripped 0 bases from V and 0 bases from J, with 7 bases between. CDR3: CASSVGVYSNQPQHF. CDR3 DNA sequence: TGTGCCAGCAGCGTAGGGGTTTATAGCAATCAGCCCCAGCATTTT.

This clonotype appeared many times. The V and J genes are TRBV11-1 and TRBJ2-1; 11 bases align to TRBD2. Per germline, CDR1 SGHAT and CDR2 FQDESV (reference sequence). The ends lost 1 base at V and 9 bases at J; junction bases unmatched: 8. The CDR3 runs 16 residues. DNA of the CDR3: TGTGCCAGCAGCTTAGTGGCACTAGCGGGAGTGATTGAGCAGTTCTTC. Protein sequence: CASSLVALAGVIEQFF.

The chain has TRBV14 and TRBJ2-2, with a possible D match to TRBD1 (5 bases). This CDR3 has 13 residues. The germline CDR1 and CDR2 sequences are SGHDN and FVKESK. Trimming pared 1 base from V and 6 bases from J, leaving 6 bases between. The CDR3 is CASSQGGPGELFF. The CDR3 DNA sequence: TGTGCCAGCAGCCAAGGGGGCCCCGGGGAGCTGTTTTTT.

CDR3: CASSQVEVSDTQYF. The CDR3 nucleotides are TGCGCCAGCAGCCAAGTAGAAGTGTCAGATACGCAGTATTTT. V usage is TRBV4-3 and J usage is TRBJ2-3; the D is unclear. The germline V gene encodes CDR1 LGHNA and CDR2 YSLEER. The CDR3 totals 14 residues. Trimming pared 1 base from V and 4 bases from J, leaving 9 bases between.

The rearrangement joins TRBV3-1 to TRBJ2-4, with 7 bases fitting TRBD2. The CDR3 loop spans 15 amino acids. CDR1 is LGHDT, CDR2 YNNKEL, per germline (reference sequence). The ends lost 0 bases at V and 7 bases at J; junction bases unmatched: 6. The DNA of the CDR3 is TGTGCCAGCAGCCAAGAACTAGCGACGGGTAACATTCAGTACTTC. It specifies CASSQELATGNIQYF.

The rearrangement joins TRBV7-8 to TRBJ2-7; D is ambiguous. CDR3 length: 16 amino acids. CDR1 and CDR2 (germline): SGHVS, FQNEAQ. V was trimmed by 2 bases and J by 5 bases, leaving 19 bases between them. The CDR3 protein is CASSLNFASYVNEQYF. The CDR3 coding sequence is TGTGCCAGCAGCTTAAATTTCGCCTCCTATGTCAACGAGCAGTACTTC.

The V gene is TRBV28, the J gene TRBJ1-1; D call uncertain. The CDR3 contains 14 residues. CDR1 is MDHEN and CDR2 is SYDVKM in the germline V gene. V lost 5 bases and J 1 base, leaving 11 bases between the germline ends. CDR3 sequence reads: CASSTILKNTEAFF. For the CDR3, the DNA is TGTGCCAGCAGTACGATCCTCAAGAACACTGAAGCTTTCTTT.

This clonotype was counted at least ten times. The genes are TRBV7-9 and TRBJ1-1; D is unclear. The CDR3 runs to 12 residues. V was trimmed by 6 bases and J by 6 bases, leaving 11 bases between them. From germline, CDR1 is SEHNR and CDR2 FQNEAQ (reference sequence). This chain's CDR3 is CASRPFTAEAFF. The CDR3, as DNA: TGTGCCAGCAGGCCATTCACGGCTGAAGCTTTCTTT.

This clonotype has only a few counts. The V gene is TRBV12-3 or TRBV12-4, the J gene TRBJ1-5, with a tentative D call TRBD1 (6 bases). This CDR3 has 17 amino acids. The V and J ends lost 6 bases and 1 base respectively, with 19 bases between them. CDR3 bases: TGTGCCAGCAGCAAAACAGGGTTTGGTAGGAGCAATCAGCCCCAGCATTTT. This encodes CASSKTGFGRSNQPQHF.

The chain joins TRBV12-3 or TRBV12-4 to TRBJ2-1; D possibly corresponds to TRBD1 (5 bases). V lost 5 bases and J 3 bases, leaving 11 bases between the germline ends. CDR3 length: 14 residues. The CDR3 sequence is CASSSARVYNEQFF. Here the CDR3 DNA reads TGTGCCAGCAGTAGCGCCAGGGTCTACAATGAGCAGTTCTTC.

This clonotype was counted between two and nine times. The chain recombines TRBV7-8 with TRBJ2-1; no reliable D call. CDR3 length: 15 amino acids. Germline loops: CDR1 SGHVS, CDR2 FQNEAQ. V lost 0 bases to trimming and J lost 3 bases, with 9 bases between them. The CDR3 DNA reads as TGTGCCAGCAGCTTAGCGTCGTTGAGCTACAATGAGCAGTTCTTC. Amino acid sequence: CASSLASLSYNEQFF.